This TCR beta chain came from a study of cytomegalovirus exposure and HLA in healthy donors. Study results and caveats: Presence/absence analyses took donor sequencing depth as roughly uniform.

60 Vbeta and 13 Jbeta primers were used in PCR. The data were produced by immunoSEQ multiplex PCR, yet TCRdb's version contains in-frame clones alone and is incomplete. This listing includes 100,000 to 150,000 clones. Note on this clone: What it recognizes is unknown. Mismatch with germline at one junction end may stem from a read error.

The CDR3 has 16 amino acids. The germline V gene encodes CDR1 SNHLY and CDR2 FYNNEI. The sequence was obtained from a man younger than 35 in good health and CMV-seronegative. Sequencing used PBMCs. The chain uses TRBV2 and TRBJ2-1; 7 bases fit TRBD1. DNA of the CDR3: TGTGCCAGCAGCGAAGGGATGGGACAGAAATACAATGAGCAGTTCTTC. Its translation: CASSEGMGQKYNEQFF.